This entry lists 9 T cell receptor beta chains sequenced from one sample in a study of T cell responses to AZD1222 COVID-19 vaccine. TCRdb's table, derived via immunoSEQ multiplex PCR, lists solely in-frame clones and lacks some. The sample lists over 95,000 clones; approximately 90% were seen once. The sample was peripheral blood, taken 28 days after the second AZD1222 dose. These receptors originate from an adult who received the AZD1222 COVID-19 vaccine.

V is TRBV24-1 and J is TRBJ2-2; D is uncertain. The germline gives CDR1 KGHDR, CDR2 SFDVKD. Trimming left V 5 bases short and J 3 bases short, with 9 bases between. CDR3 length equals 14 residues. Here the CDR3 reads CATSALGYTGELFF. CDR3 nucleotide sequence: TGTGCCACCAGTGCCCTAGGCTACACCGGGGAGCTGTTTTTT.

Comment on this clone: The identical CDR3 is also encoded by other nucleotide sequences in the sample. This chain connects TRBV12-3 or TRBV12-4 to TRBJ1-3, with D unresolved. V lost 3 bases, J lost 6 bases, and 3 bases lay in between. This CDR3 is 11 amino acids long. The CDR3 DNA is TGTGCCAGCAGTTTGGAAAACACCATATATTTT. Its translation is CASSLENTIYF.

V usage is TRBV3-1 (or the pseudogene TRBV3-2) and J usage is TRBJ2-3, with TRBD2 matching over 7 bases. Looked up from germline, CDR1 is LGHDT and CDR2 is YNNKEL (reference sequence). V dropped 8 bases and J dropped 1; count of bases not matched to a gene: 9. The CDR3 sequence is 15 residues long. This chain's CDR3 is CASGGRASGTDTQYF. For the CDR3, the DNA is TGTGCCAGCGGTGGGAGGGCGAGTGGCACAGATACGCAGTATTTT.

This chain uses TRBV2 with TRBJ1-3; no clear D gene. Germline V gene data show CDR1 as SNHLY and CDR2 as FYNNEI. With 3 bases removed from V and 1 base from J, the gap between germline ends came to 7 bases. The CDR3 has 14 residues. CDR3 bases: TGTGCCAGCAGTGACCGGCTGTCTGGAAACACCATATATTTT. Translation: CASSDRLSGNTIYF.

V gene TRBV28 combines with J gene TRBJ2-7; 12 bases line up with TRBD2. The germline V gene encodes CDR1 MDHEN and CDR2 SYDVKM. V was pared by 3 bases and J by 4 bases, with 7 bases of the junction left unmatched. The CDR3 consists of 16 residues. Written as DNA, the CDR3 is TGTGCCAGCAGTTTGTTTGCTAGCGGGAGGGTATACGAGCAGTACTTC. Encoded protein: CASSLFASGRVYEQYF.

This clone was observed a few times. The rearrangement uses TRBV5-1 and TRBJ2-5; either TRBD1 or TRBD2 may supply D (5 bases each). CDR3 length: 16 amino acids. Germline V gene lookup returns CDR1 SGHRS and CDR2 YFSETQ. Trimming took off 3 bases at V and 1 base at J, with 16 bases between the two ends. CDR3 sequence: CASSSDSTGPQETQYF. CDR3 DNA: TGCGCCAGCAGCTCGGACTCGACGGGGCCCCAAGAGACCCAGTACTTC.

The chain carries TRBV6-1 and TRBJ1-5; TRBD1 aligns across 11 bases. The CDR3 contains 17 residues. V lost 1 base and J lost 2; bases outside the gene matches: 4. Germline-derived CDR1 and CDR2 are MNHNS and SASEGT. The CDR3 reads CASSEGTGGEGNQPQHF. Here the CDR3 DNA reads TGTGCCAGCAGTGAAGGGACAGGGGGCGAGGGCAATCAGCCCCAGCATTTT.

The CDR3 nucleotides are TGTGCCAGCAGTTTTGCGGGAGGGGTGAATGAGCAGTTCTTC. Its protein product is CASSFAGGVNEQFF. The rearrangement uses TRBV27 and TRBJ2-1, with 9 positions matching TRBD2. CDR3 length: 14 amino acids. Germline V CDR1 and CDR2: MNHEY, SMNVEV (reference sequence). J gave up 7 bases and V 3 bases, and 4 bases lay outside the gene matches.

The count of this clone is one. The genes are TRBV28 and TRBJ1-5; D is uncertain. CDR3 length equals 12 residues. Per germline, CDR1 MDHEN and CDR2 SYDVKM. Trimming pared 4 bases from V and 8 bases from J, leaving 9 bases between. The CDR3 sequence is CASSYGEKPQHF. The CDR3 nucleotides read TGTGCCAGCAGTTACGGAGAGAAGCCCCAGCATTTT.